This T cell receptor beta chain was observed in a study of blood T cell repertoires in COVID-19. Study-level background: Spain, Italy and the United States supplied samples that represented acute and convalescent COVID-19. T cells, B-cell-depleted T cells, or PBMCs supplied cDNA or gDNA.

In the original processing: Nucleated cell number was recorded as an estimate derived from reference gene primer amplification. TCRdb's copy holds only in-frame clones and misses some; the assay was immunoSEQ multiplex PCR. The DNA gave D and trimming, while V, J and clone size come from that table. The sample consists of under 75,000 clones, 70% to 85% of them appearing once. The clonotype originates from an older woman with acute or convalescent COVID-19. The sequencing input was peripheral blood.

Here the CDR3 DNA reads TGTGCCTGGAGCGTAAACTATGGCTACACCTTC. Translating gives CAWSVNYGYTF. This chain joins TRBV30 and TRBJ1-2; D call uncertain. Germline V CDR1 and CDR2: GTSNPN, SVGIG (reference sequence). This CDR3 has 11 residues. V lost 3 bases and J lost 2, with 4 bases in between. The full variable domain, rest sourced from reference TRBV30 and TRBJ1-2, is SQTIHQWPATLVQPVGSPLSLECTVEGTSNPNLYWYRQAAGRGLQLLFYSVGIGQISSEVPQNLSASRPQDRQFILSSKKLLLSDSGFYLCAWSVNYGYTFGSGTRLTVV.